This TCR beta chain is drawn from a study of shared clonotypes between healthy human individuals. Looking at the study overall: The study drew on a couple of women and three men aged 18 to 49 as donors.

Points from the study as a whole: Shared across several donors were roughly 5% of the naive CD4 clonotypes.

Germline V gene sequence: CDR1 SGHTA, CDR2 FQGTGA. This CDR3 has 13 residues. Notes on this clone: Its antigen remains unidentified. The junction differs from germline at one of its ends, possibly a read error.

The sorted-subset replicate PCRs were given roughly 190 ng DNA, which is 27,000 or so T cell genomes. Profiled with immunoSEQ multiplex PCR; TCRdb holds only in-frame clones, not every one. The data hold about 1,500,000 clones, with around 95% observed a single time. This sequence originates from a man younger than 40 in good health. The rearrangement links TRBV7-3 to TRBJ2-3, with 8 nucleotides matching TRBD1. The sequencing input was naive CD4+ T cells sorted from blood. The sample's subset: CD45RA+ positively selected. CDR3 sequence (DNA): TGTGCCAGCAGCCCGGACGGGACAGGTACGCAGTATTTT. Translated: CASSPDGTGTQYF.